The rows below give T cell receptor beta chains drawn from one sample of a study of shared clonotypes between healthy human individuals. The method was immunoSEQ multiplex PCR; TCRdb's version includes in-frame clones alone and lacks a portion of them. The data show approximately 2.5 million clones, 85% to 95% seen once. The sequencing input was naive CD4+ T cells sorted from blood. These receptors were collected from a young man in good health. Each CDR3 is given with its conserved first and last residue. Fields, in order: J gene, clone size, V gene, D gene, CDR3 protein, CDR3 DNA. D genes are given only for firm matches. Not every row has a clone size; where given, it reads once, few, many or a size class.

J gene: TRBJ2-5
clone size: .
V gene: TRBV29-1
D gene: .
CDR3 protein: CSGAGSMETQYF
CDR3 DNA: TGCAGCGGGGCAGGGTCGATGGAGACCCAGTACTTC

J gene: TRBJ2-2
clone size: .
V gene: TRBV9
D gene: .
CDR3 protein: CASSVEDSGRELFF
CDR3 DNA: TGTGCCAGCAGCGTAGAGGATTCGGGGAGGGAGCTGTTTTTT

J gene: TRBJ2-7
clone size: .
V gene: TRBV7-2
D gene: .
CDR3 protein: CASSLALLLNYEQYF
CDR3 DNA: TGTGCCAGCAGCTTAGCGCTTCTGTTAAACTACGAGCAGTACTTC

J gene: TRBJ2-2
clone size: once
V gene: TRBV7-2
D gene: TRBD2
CDR3 protein: CASSLGPAGANTGELFF
CDR3 DNA: TGTGCCAGCAGCTTAGGACCAGCGGGAGCCAACACCGGGGAGCTGTTTTTT

J gene: TRBJ1-3
clone size: .
V gene: TRBV2
D gene: .
CDR3 protein: CASSEDRPPGNTIYF
CDR3 DNA: TGTGCCAGCAGTGAAGACAGACCCCCTGGAAACACCATATATTTT

J gene: TRBJ2-4
clone size: .
V gene: TRBV5-1
D gene: TRBD2
CDR3 protein: CASSSGGRAGDIQYF
CDR3 DNA: TGCGCCAGCAGCTCCGGCGGGAGGGCCGGAGACATTCAGTACTTC

J gene: TRBJ2-1
clone size: .
V gene: TRBV5-1
D gene: TRBD2
CDR3 protein: CASSEPGLRNEQFF
CDR3 DNA: TGCGCCAGCAGCGAACCGGGACTAAGGAATGAGCAGTTCTTC

J gene: TRBJ2-7
clone size: .
V gene: TRBV4-3
D gene: .
CDR3 protein: CASSQDRGLSYEQYF
CDR3 DNA: TGCGCCAGCAGCCAAGACAGGGGACTCTCCTACGAGCAGTACTTC

J gene: TRBJ1-2
clone size: .
V gene: TRBV28
D gene: .
CDR3 protein: CASSLDAGDVSGRHYTF
CDR3 DNA: TGTGCCAGCAGTTTAGATGCAGGGGACGTCTCTGGAAGACACTACACCTTC

J gene: TRBJ2-2
clone size: .
V gene: TRBV6-5
D gene: TRBD1
CDR3 protein: CASSRQGVGTGELFF
CDR3 DNA: TGTGCCAGCAGCCGACAGGGGGTTGGTACCGGGGAGCTGTTTTTT

J gene: TRBJ2-5
clone size: .
V gene: TRBV5-1
D gene: TRBD1
CDR3 protein: CASSLAGGLGETQYF
CDR3 DNA: TGCGCCAGCAGCTTGGCAGGGGGTTTGGGAGAGACCCAGTACTTC

J gene: TRBJ1-6
clone size: once
V gene: TRBV5-5
D gene: .
CDR3 protein: CASSSDRSSYNSPLHF
CDR3 DNA: TGTGCCAGCAGTTCAGACAGAAGCTCCTATAATTCACCCCTCCACTTT

J gene: TRBJ2-5
clone size: .
V gene: TRBV7-9
D gene: .
CDR3 protein: CASSLGQSPQETQYF
CDR3 DNA: TGTGCCAGCAGCTTAGGGCAGTCCCCCCAAGAGACCCAGTACTTC

J gene: TRBJ1-1
clone size: .
V gene: TRBV27
D gene: .
CDR3 protein: CASSLLGGPTEAFF
CDR3 DNA: TGTGCCAGCAGTTTATTAGGGGGGCCCACTGAAGCTTTCTTT

J gene: TRBJ2-4
clone size: .
V gene: TRBV28
D gene: .
CDR3 protein: CASSLYGAGVAKNIQYF
CDR3 DNA: TGTGCCAGCAGTTTATATGGAGCGGGTGTAGCCAAAAACATTCAGTACTTC

J gene: TRBJ1-3
clone size: .
V gene: TRBV10-2
D gene: .
CDR3 protein: CASTPDPGNTIYF
CDR3 DNA: TGCGCCAGCACGCCGGACCCTGGAAACACCATATATTTT

J gene: TRBJ2-2
clone size: .
V gene: TRBV10-2
D gene: .
CDR3 protein: CASKELPSNTGELFF
CDR3 DNA: TGCGCCAGCAAGGAACTACCATCGAACACCGGGGAGCTGTTTTTT

J gene: TRBJ2-6
clone size: .
V gene: TRBV28
D gene: .
CDR3 protein: CASSRAGSGANVLTF
CDR3 DNA: TGTGCCAGCAGTCGAGCAGGCTCTGGGGCCAACGTCCTGACTTTC

J gene: TRBJ2-5
clone size: .
V gene: TRBV19
D gene: TRBD1
CDR3 protein: CASSGQERRQETQYF
CDR3 DNA: TGTGCCAGCTCGGGACAGGAGAGGAGACAAGAGACCCAGTACTTC

J gene: TRBJ2-7
clone size: .
V gene: TRBV6-6
D gene: .
CDR3 protein: CASSPDYEQYF
CDR3 DNA: TGTGCCAGCAGCCCAGACTACGAGCAGTACTTC